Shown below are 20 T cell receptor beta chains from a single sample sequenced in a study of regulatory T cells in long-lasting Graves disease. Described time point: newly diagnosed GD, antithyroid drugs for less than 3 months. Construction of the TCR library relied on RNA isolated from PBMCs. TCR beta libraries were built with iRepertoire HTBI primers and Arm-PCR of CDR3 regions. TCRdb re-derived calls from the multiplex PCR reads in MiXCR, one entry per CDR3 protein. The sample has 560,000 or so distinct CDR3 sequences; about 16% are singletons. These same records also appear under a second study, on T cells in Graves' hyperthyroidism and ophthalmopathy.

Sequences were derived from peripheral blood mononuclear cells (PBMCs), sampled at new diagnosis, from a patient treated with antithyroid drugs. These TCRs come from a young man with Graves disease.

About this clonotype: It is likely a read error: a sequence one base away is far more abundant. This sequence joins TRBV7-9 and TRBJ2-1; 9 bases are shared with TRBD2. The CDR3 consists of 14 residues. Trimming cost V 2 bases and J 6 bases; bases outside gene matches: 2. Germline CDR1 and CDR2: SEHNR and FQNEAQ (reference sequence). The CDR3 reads CASSLLAGRNEQFF. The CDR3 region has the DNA TGTGCCAGCAGCTTACTAGCGGGACGCAATGAGCAGTTCTTC.

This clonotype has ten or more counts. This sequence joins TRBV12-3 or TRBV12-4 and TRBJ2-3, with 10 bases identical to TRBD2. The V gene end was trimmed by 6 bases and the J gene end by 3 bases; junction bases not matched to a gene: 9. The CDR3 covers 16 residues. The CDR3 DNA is TGTGCCAGCAGACGTCCCGGGACTAGCGCAACAGATACGCAGTATTTT. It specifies CASRRPGTSATDTQYF.

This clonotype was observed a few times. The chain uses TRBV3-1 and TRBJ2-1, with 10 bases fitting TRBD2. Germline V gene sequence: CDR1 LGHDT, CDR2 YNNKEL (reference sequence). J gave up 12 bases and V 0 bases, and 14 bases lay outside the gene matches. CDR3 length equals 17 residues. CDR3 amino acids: CASSQDWSGRVSGWQFF. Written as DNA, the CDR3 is TGTGCCAGCAGCCAAGATTGGAGCGGGAGGGTCTCGGGGTGGCAGTTCTTC.

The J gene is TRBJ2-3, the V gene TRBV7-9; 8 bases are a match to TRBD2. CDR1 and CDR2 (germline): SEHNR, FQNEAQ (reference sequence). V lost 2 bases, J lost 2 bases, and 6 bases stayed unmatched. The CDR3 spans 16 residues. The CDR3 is CASSLKGGRTTDTQYF. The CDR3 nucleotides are TGTGCCAGCAGCTTAAAAGGCGGGAGGACCACAGATACGCAGTATTTT.

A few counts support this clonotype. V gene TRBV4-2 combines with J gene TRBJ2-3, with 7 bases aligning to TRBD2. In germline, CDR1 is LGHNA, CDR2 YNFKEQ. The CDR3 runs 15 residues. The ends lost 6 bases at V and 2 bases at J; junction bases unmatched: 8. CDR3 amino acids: CASSPRAGDTDTQYF. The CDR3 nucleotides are TGTGCCAGCAGTCCCCGGGCGGGAGACACAGATACGCAGTATTTT.

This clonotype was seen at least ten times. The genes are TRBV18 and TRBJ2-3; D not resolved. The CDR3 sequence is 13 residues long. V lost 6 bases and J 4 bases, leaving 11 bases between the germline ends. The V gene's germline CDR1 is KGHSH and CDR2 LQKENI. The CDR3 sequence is CASSPDEPDTQYF. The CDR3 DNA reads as TGTGCCAGCTCCCCTGACGAGCCAGATACGCAGTATTTT.

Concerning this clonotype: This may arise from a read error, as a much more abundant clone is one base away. The CDR3 DNA is TGCAGTGCTAGTCGGGGTGCGAACACCGGGGAGCCGTTTTTT. Its protein product is CSASRGANTGEPFF. The chain joins TRBV20-1 to TRBJ2-2; a possible D gene is TRBD2 (5 bases). Germline lookup yields CDR1 DFQATT and CDR2 SNEGSKA (reference sequence). This CDR3 region has 14 residues.

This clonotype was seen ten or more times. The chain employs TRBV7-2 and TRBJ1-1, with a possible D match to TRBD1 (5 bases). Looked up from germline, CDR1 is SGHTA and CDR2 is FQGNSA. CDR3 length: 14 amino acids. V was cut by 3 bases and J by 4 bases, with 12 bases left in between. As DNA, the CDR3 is TGTGCCAGCAGCTTTTGGGGGACTGGCACTGAAGCTTTCTTT. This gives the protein CASSFWGTGTEAFF.

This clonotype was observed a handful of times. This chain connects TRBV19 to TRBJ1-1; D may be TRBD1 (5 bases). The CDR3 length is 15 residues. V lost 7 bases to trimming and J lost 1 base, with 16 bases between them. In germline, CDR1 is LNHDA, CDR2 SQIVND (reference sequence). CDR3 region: CASIWMAGTNTEAFF. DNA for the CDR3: TGTGCCAGTATCTGGATGGCGGGGACGAACACTGAAGCTTTCTTT.

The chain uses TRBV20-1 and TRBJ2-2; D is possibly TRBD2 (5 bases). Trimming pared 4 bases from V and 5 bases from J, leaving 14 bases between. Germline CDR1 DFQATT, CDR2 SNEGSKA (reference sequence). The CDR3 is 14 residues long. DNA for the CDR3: TGCAGTGCTAAGCGTAGCGCTTATACCGGGGAGCTGTTTTTT. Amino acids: CSAKRSAYTGELFF.

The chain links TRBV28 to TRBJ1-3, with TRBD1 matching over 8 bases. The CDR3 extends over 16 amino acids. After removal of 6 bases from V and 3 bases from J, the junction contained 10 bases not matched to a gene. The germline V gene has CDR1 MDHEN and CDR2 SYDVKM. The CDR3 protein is CASRPGDRTGGNTIYF. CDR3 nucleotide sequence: TGTGCCAGCAGGCCTGGGGACAGGACGGGTGGAAACACCATATATTTT.

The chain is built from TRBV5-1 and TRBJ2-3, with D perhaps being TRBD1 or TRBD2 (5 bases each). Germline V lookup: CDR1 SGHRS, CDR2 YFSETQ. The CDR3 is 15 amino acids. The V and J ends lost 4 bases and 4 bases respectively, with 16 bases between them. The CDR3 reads CASSPEDGTPDTQYF. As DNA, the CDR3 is TGCGCCAGCAGCCCCGAGGACGGGACCCCAGATACGCAGTATTTT.

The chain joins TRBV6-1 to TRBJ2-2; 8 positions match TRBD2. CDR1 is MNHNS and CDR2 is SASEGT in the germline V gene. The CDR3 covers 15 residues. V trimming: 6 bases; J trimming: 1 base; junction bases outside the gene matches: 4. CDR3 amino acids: CASRLAGLNTGELFF. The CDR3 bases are TGTGCCAGCAGGCTAGCGGGCCTGAACACCGGGGAGCTGTTTTTT.

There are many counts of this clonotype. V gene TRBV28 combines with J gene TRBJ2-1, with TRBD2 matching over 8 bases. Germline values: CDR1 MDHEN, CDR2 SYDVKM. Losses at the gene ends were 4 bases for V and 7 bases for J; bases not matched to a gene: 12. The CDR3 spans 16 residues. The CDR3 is CASSWSGTRGWNEQFF. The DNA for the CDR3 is TGTGCCAGCAGTTGGTCCGGGACTAGGGGGTGGAATGAGCAGTTCTTC.

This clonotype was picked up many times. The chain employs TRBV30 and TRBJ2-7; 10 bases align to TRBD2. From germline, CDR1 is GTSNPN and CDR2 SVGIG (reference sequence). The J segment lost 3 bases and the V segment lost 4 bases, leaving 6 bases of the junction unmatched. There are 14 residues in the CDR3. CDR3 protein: CAWNPASGSYEQYF. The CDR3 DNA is TGTGCCTGGAATCCGGCTAGCGGGAGCTACGAGCAGTACTTC.

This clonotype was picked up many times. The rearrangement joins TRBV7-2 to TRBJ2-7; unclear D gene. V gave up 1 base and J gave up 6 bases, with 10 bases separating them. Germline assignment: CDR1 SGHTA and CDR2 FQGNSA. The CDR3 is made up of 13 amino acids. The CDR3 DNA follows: TGTGCCAGCAGCTTAGTCACGGACGGCGAGCAGTACTTC. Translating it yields CASSLVTDGEQYF.

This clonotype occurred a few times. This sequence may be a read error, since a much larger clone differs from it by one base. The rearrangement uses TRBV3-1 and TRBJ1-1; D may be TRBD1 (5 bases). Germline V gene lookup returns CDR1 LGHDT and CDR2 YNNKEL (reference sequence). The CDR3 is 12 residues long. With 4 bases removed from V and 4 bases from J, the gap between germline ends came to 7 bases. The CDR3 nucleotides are TGTGCCAGCAGCCGCAGGGCCACTGAAGCTTTCTTT. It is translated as CASSRRATEAFF.

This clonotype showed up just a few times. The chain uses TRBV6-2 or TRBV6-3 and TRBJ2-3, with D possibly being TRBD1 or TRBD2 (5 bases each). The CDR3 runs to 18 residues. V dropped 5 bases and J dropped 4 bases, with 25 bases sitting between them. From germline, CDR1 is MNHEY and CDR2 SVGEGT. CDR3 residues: CASSEGAGRNTFADTQYF. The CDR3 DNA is TGTGCCAGCAGTGAAGGGGCAGGGAGAAATACGTTCGCAGATACGCAGTATTTT.

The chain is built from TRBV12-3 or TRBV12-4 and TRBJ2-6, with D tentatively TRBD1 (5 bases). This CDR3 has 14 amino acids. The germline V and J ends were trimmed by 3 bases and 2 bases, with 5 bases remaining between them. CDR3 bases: TGTGCCAGCAGTTTCAGGGCTGGGGCCAACGTCCTGACTTTC. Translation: CASSFRAGANVLTF.

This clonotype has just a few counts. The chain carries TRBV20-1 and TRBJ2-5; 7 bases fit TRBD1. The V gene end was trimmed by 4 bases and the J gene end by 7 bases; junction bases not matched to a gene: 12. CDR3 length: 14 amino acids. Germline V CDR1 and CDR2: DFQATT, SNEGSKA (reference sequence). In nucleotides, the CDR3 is TGCAGTGCTATCGACAGGGATAGTGGGGGGACCCAGTACTTC. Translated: CSAIDRDSGGTQYF.